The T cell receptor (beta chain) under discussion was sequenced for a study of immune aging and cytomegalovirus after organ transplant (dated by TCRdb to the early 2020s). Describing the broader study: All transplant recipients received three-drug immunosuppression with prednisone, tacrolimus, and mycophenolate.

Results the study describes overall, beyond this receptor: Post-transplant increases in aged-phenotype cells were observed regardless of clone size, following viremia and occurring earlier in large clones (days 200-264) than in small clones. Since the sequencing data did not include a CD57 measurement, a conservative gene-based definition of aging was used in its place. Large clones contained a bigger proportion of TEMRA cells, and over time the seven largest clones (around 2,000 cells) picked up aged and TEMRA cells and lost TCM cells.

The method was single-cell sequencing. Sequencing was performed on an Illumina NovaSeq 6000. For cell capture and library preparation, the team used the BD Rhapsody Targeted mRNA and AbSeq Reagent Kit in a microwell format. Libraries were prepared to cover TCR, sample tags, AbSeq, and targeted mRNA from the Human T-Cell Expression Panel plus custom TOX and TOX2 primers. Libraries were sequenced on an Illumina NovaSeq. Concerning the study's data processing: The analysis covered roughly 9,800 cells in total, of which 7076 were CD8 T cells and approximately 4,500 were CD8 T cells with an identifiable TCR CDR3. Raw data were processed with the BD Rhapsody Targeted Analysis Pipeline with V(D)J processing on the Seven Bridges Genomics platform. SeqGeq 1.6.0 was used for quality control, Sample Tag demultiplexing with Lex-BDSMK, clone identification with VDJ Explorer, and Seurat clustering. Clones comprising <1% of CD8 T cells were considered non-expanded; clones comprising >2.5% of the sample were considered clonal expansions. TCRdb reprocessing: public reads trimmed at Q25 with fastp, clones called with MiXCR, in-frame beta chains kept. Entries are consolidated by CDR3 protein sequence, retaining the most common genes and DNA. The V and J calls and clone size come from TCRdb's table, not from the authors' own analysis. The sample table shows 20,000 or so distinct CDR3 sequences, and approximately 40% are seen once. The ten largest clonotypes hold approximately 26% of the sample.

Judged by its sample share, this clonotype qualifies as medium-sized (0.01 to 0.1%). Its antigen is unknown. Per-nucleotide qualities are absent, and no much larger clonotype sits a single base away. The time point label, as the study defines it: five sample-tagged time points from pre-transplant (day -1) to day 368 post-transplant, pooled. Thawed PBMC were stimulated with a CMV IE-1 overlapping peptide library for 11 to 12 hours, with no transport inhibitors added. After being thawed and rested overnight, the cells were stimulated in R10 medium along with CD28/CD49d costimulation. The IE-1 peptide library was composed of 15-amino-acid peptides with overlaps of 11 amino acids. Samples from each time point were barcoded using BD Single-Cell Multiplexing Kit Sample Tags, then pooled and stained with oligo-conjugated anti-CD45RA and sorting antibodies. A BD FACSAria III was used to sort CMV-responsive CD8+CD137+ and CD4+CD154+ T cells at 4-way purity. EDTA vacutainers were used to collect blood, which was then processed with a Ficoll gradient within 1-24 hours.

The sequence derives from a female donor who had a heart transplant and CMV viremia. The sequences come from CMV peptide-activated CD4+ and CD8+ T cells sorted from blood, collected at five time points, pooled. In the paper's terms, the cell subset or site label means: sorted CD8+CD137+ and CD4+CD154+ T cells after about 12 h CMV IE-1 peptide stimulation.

The CDR3 has the sequence CASSLSGELNEQFF. At the DNA level, the sequence is TGTGCCAGCAGCCTCAGCGGAGAACTCAATGAGCAGTTCTTC. The sequence is built from TRBV2 and TRBJ2-1, and perhaps TRBD2 as D gene, on 5 matching bases. The germline V gene provides CDR1 SNHLY and CDR2 FYNNEI. The V and J ends are trimmed by 6 bases and 6 bases, leaving 15 bases between them. The CDR3 spans 14 residues, from the cysteine through the phenylalanine. The kept DNA is CDR3 alone, 42 bases in frame from the first base.